This T cell receptor beta chain stems from a study of blood T cells in healthy people across ages. For the second PCR, which ran for about 6 to 12 cycles, a sample-barcoded 5' primer and a J-beta primer mix were used. TCRdb passed the 5' RACE reads through MiXCR, listing each CDR3 protein once. Seen here are 600,000 to 1,000,000 distinct CDR3 sequences, roughly 25% observed once, and the top ten hold under 4.5%. This clonotype was detected only a few times. The CDR3 extends over 15 amino acids. CDR1 is MGHRA and CDR2 is YSYEKL in the germline V gene. Deletions cut 6 bases from V and 0 bases from J, with 9 bases between. This same sample was also taken into another study, of T cells of mothers and their children.

V is TRBV4-1 and J is TRBJ2-6; D not resolved. This clonotype was obtained from a boy between 10 and 17 years old in good health. The specimen sequenced was blood. The CDR3 DNA sequence: TGCGCCAGCAGTTACACCGGCTCTGGGGCCAACGTCCTGACTTTC. Translating it yields CASSYTGSGANVLTF.